This T cell receptor beta chain was captured in a study of blood T cells in healthy people across ages (dated by TCRdb to the mid-2010s). Study-level background: In model experiments, template switching captured roughly one uniquely barcoded TCR beta cDNA molecule for every two T cells. Age-related changes in TCR beta repertoire diversity were measured in the study by deep sequencing normalized with unique cDNA molecular identifiers. The donors were split into four age groups: young (average about 16 years), middle-aged (39), aged (approximately 60) and long-lived (approximately 80). To avoid experimental bias, donors of different ages were randomly spread across the sequencing lanes. The study analyzed two additional independent replicas of 1 million unique cDNA reads from the same blood draw for two donors, one aged 18 to 30 and one aged 80 or older. General study outcomes and caveats: Estimates of total diversity based on one million sequenced T cells were regarded as lower bounds and as underestimates. The CMV infection status of donors was not known, potentially confounding age-related changes in expanded clonotypes. A strong correlation was found between observed TCR beta diversity and the percentage of naive T cells measured by flow cytometry. Compared with the aged group, the long-lived group had more naive CD4+ T cells, fewer expanded clones and increased TCR diversity, suggesting age selection. Because profiling used bulk unsorted PBMCs, naive and antigen-experienced compartments could not be compared conclusively. As age increased, observed TCR beta diversity per million T cells dropped in a roughly linear way, and a significant reduction was already evident by age 40.

The library came from 5' RACE. The instrument was an Illumina HiSeq 2500. A second PCR of roughly 7 to 12 cycles was performed with a sample-barcoded 5' primer and a J-beta primer mix. A unique molecular identifier was introduced onto each TCR beta cDNA molecule by a template-switch 5' adaptor carrying 12 random nucleotides. Each sample yielded at least 2.5 million CDR3-containing paired-end reads. All of the RNA was converted into first-strand cDNA using the Mint cDNA synthesis kit, with a TRBC-specific oligonucleotide serving as the primer. All cDNA was treated with uracil-DNA glycosylase and then went through a first 18-cycle PCR with the universal primers M1SS and BC2_uni_R. The study's processing was this. Normalization of each sample was performed by random selection of 1 million high-quality reads, each carrying a distinct molecular identifier. Instead of being binned into consensus sequences, reads with shared molecular identifiers were discarded. CDR3 identification, clonotype clustering and error correction used MiTCR with a Q25 quality threshold and the strictest error-elimination algorithm. Lower-bound total TCR beta diversity was estimated with a nonparametric unseen species model using Euler transformation. The raw public data were reprocessed by TCRdb itself: fastp quality trimming at Q25, MiXCR clonotype calling, in-frame beta chains only. Each CDR3 protein gets just one entry, which takes the most common genes and DNA from the rows behind it. These V and J calls are TCRdb output, not the study's own analysis. Counted in this sample were 790,000 or so distinct CDR3 sequences; roughly 46% of them appeared once. Jointly, the top ten make up 15% to 20% of the sample.

This clonotype was recorded a few times. Which antigen it targets is not known. One base away there is no much larger clone; base qualities are not given. Donors were a few dozen systemically healthy Caucasian individuals from Russia aged roughly 6 to 100 years. Around 9.9 milliliters of peripheral blood were collected from each donor into EDTA-treated Vacutainer tubes. Ficoll-Paque density-gradient centrifugation was used to isolate PBMCs, with at least 7 million per sample. Total RNA was extracted from PBMCs with Trizol reagent, with at least 5 micrograms obtained per sample. Naive CD45RAhigh/CD27high T cell percentages were measured by flow cytometry on a PBMC aliquot from every donor. The CDR3 has 13 amino acids, counting the end cysteine and phenylalanine. Of the read, only the CDR3 DNA is kept; its 39 bases are in frame from base 1. Relative to germline, V is missing 4 bases and J is missing 0 bases, with 2 bases of the junction outside any gene match. CDR1 and CDR2, looked up from the germline V gene, are SQVTM and ANQGSEA.

The clonotype was recovered from a man of 80 years or more in good health. Material for sequencing was blood. The chain employs TRBV29-1 and TRBJ2-7, with TRBD2 identical over 8 junction bases. This receptor carries the CDR3 CSVASGLSYEQYF. The DNA sequence is given as TGCAGCGTTGCTAGCGGGCTCTCCTACGAGCAGTACTTC.